One sample yielded the 28 T cell receptor beta chains listed below, sequenced in a study of T cell responses to AZD1222 COVID-19 vaccine. Produced via immunoSEQ multiplex PCR; TCRdb's table is partial and in-frame only. The sample comprises some 120,000 clones, roughly nine tenths of which are singletons, and 1.3% to 1.5% rests with the top ten. Sequencing used peripheral blood, obtained on day 0 of AZD1222 vaccination. The receptors come from an adult in good health.

The rearrangement uses TRBV19 and TRBJ2-7, with no clear D. Trimming took 2 bases from V and 4 from J, leaving 0 bases between them. This CDR3 has 10 amino acids. Germline V gene sequence: CDR1 LNHDA, CDR2 SQIVND (reference sequence). The CDR3 region is CASSIYEQYF. In nucleotides, the CDR3 is TGTGCCAGTAGTATATACGAGCAGTACTTC.

This clone was detected only a few times. CDR3 in DNA: TGTGCCAGCAGTTTTAGCCTGTCACCCCTCCACTTT. This sequence encodes CASSFSLSPLHF. This rearrangement joins TRBV28 to TRBJ1-6; no clear D. Germline-derived CDR1 and CDR2 are MDHEN and SYDVKM. The CDR3 length is 12 residues. Between the trimmed V and J ends, which lost 3 bases and 10 bases, there was a span of 7 bases.

J is TRBJ1-1 and V is TRBV27, with 9 bases that match TRBD1. The CDR3 is 12 residues long. The trim removed 4 bases at V and 8 bases at J, leaving 2 bases unmatched. In germline, CDR1 is MNHEY, CDR2 SMNVEV (reference sequence). CDR3 bases: TGTGCCAGCAGTTCCGGGACAGGGGAAGCTTTCTTT. Its translation: CASSSGTGEAFF.

This chain joins TRBV6-5 and TRBJ1-5; D perhaps matches TRBD1 (5 bases). CDR3 length: 12 amino acids. Germline V CDR1 and CDR2: MNHEY, SVGAGI. V was trimmed by 8 bases and J by 5 bases, leaving 10 bases between them. The CDR3 region is CASRGVDQPQHF. The CDR3 bases are TGTGCCAGCCGGGGGGTCGATCAGCCCCAGCATTTT.

The V call is TRBV6-5, the J call TRBJ2-7; no firm D call. Deletions cut 6 bases from V and 6 bases from J, with 15 bases between. The CDR3 spans 13 residues. In germline, CDR1 is MNHEY, CDR2 SVGAGI. The CDR3 coding sequence is TGTGCCAGCAGCCCGAAGGGTCCGGGCGAGCAGTACTTC. Translation gives CASSPKGPGEQYF.

The rearrangement links TRBV6-2 or TRBV6-3 to TRBJ1-5; 9 bases map to TRBD1. The CDR3 totals 16 residues. The V gene end was trimmed by 4 bases and the J gene end by 0 bases; junction bases not matched to a gene: 4. Germline CDR1 is MNHEY and CDR2 is SVGEGT. In nucleotides, the CDR3 is TGTGCCAGCAGTTCTGACAGGGGGATTAGCAATCAGCCCCAGCATTTT. Protein: CASSSDRGISNQPQHF.

J is TRBJ2-1 and V is TRBV20-1; D is uncertain. Germline CDR1 DFQATT, CDR2 SNEGSKA (reference sequence). V dropped 3 bases and J dropped 3 bases, with 9 bases sitting between them. The CDR3 is 13 residues long. The CDR3 region is CSASSSIYNEQFF. In DNA, the CDR3 is TGCAGTGCTAGTTCGTCAATCTACAATGAGCAGTTCTTC.

This sequence joins TRBV13 and TRBJ2-7; the match to TRBD2 covers 7 bases. Germline CDR1 is PRHDT and CDR2 is FYEKMQ (reference sequence). V shed 2 bases, J shed 3 bases, and the junction held 1 base outside the gene matches. The length of the CDR3 is 13 residues. The CDR3, as DNA: TGTGCCAGCAGCTTAAGCGGGAACTACGAGCAGTACTTC. It translates to CASSLSGNYEQYF.

The chain recombines TRBV29-1 with TRBJ1-2; possible D gene TRBD1, 6 bases. This CDR3 has 12 residues. CDR1 SQVTM and CDR2 ANQGSEA come from the germline V gene. Trimming stripped 6 bases from V and 5 bases from J, with 13 bases between. The DNA for the CDR3 is TGCAGCGTAGGGGACATCGGATATGGCTACACCTTC. This sequence encodes CSVGDIGYGYTF.

This clone showed up just a few times. This rearrangement joins TRBV5-5 to TRBJ1-1; 7 bases fit TRBD1. V lost 1 base to trimming and J lost 4 bases; unmatched junction nucleotides: 4. Per the germline V gene, CDR1 is SGHKS and CDR2 is YYEKEE (reference sequence). There are 14 residues in the CDR3. CDR3: CASSLPGTATEAFF. Here the CDR3 DNA reads TGTGCCAGCAGCTTGCCCGGGACAGCCACTGAAGCTTTCTTT.

The genes are TRBV7-2 and TRBJ1-1, with 7 bases identical to TRBD1. The CDR3 extends over 15 amino acids. The V segment lost 3 bases and the J segment 2 bases; nucleotides outside the gene matches: 6. Germline-derived CDR1 and CDR2 are SGHTA and FQGNSA. The CDR3 region is CASSLTGNGNTEAFF. CDR3 bases: TGTGCCAGCAGCTTGACAGGGAATGGAAACACTGAAGCTTTCTTT.

The chain is built from TRBV28 and TRBJ2-7; 10 nucleotides align to TRBD2. The junction had 10 bases not matched to a gene; V was cut back by 7 bases and J by 7 bases. Germline V gene lookup returns CDR1 MDHEN and CDR2 SYDVKM. The CDR3 spans 14 residues. The CDR3 nucleotides are TGTGCCAGCACCCCTCGCCCTAGCGGGGGAGAGCAGTACTTC. The encoded protein is CASTPRPSGGEQYF. Combining the CDR3 with reference TRBV28 and TRBJ2-7 gives the whole variable domain DVKVTQSSRYLVKRTGEKVFLECVQDMDHENMFWYRQDPGLGLRLIYFSYDVKMKEKGDIPEGYSVSREKKERFSLILESASTNQTSMYLCASTPRPSGGEQYFGPGTRLTVT.

This clone was counted once. This chain joins TRBV5-4 and TRBJ2-1; the D is unclear. The CDR3 spans 11 residues. The V gene lost 5 bases and the J gene lost 7 bases, with 7 bases spanning the gap. In germline, CDR1 is SGHNT, CDR2 YYREEE (reference sequence). The CDR3 region has the DNA TGTGCCAGCAGTTACAGTAATGAGCAGTTCTTC. Translation gives CASSYSNEQFF.

V gene TRBV5-6 combines with J gene TRBJ1-1; 10 positions match TRBD1. Unmatched junction bases numbered 10, after V lost 4 bases and J lost 7 bases. The length of the CDR3 is 15 residues. Germline-derived CDR1 and CDR2 are SGHDT and YYEEEE. Here the CDR3 reads CASSRGDRGLVEAFF. Written as DNA, the CDR3 is TGTGCCAGCAGCCGGGGGGACAGGGGCTTGGTTGAAGCTTTCTTT.

The rearrangement uses TRBV21-1 and TRBJ1-1. TRBV21-1 is a known pseudogene. The CDR3 runs 16 residues. The CDR3, as DNA: TGTGCCAGCAGCAAAGCGCTGAAGGGAGGGGGCCCTGAAGCTTTCTTT. It specifies CASSKALKGGGPEAFF.

This clone was recorded once. The chain employs TRBV5-4 and TRBJ2-1; D might be TRBD2 (6 bases). Looked up from germline, CDR1 is SGHNT and CDR2 is YYREEE (reference sequence). The germline V and J ends were trimmed by 4 bases and 6 bases, with 14 bases remaining between them. This CDR3 region has 14 residues. The CDR3 here is CASSAGTPANEQFF. The DNA of the CDR3 is TGTGCCAGCAGCGCCGGGACTCCCGCCAATGAGCAGTTCTTC. Combining the CDR3 with reference TRBV5-4 and TRBJ2-1 gives the whole variable domain ETGVTQSPTHLIKTRGQQVTLRCSSQSGHNTVSWYQQALGQGPQFIFQYYREEENGRGNFPPRFSGLQFPNYSSELNVNALELDDSALYLCASSAGTPANEQFFGPGTRLTVL.

J is TRBJ2-1 and V is TRBV27; no firm D call. Germline values: CDR1 MNHEY, CDR2 SMNVEV (reference sequence). This CDR3 has 13 residues. Trimming cost V 3 bases and J 8 bases, with 11 bases left between them. The CDR3 DNA is TGTGCCAGCAGTTTCACCAACATGCATGAGCAGTTCTTC. It specifies CASSFTNMHEQFF.

The rearrangement uses TRBV5-1 and TRBJ2-2; D is perhaps TRBD1 or TRBD2 (6 bases each). Trimming took 5 bases from V and 2 from J, leaving 10 bases between them. Germline assignment: CDR1 SGHRS and CDR2 YFSETQ. The CDR3 contains 14 residues. As DNA, the CDR3 is TGCGCCAGCAGGGGGGGACAAAACACCGGGGAGCTGTTTTTT. Translation: CASRGGQNTGELFF.

The chain links TRBV24-1 to TRBJ1-5; no reliable D call. The CDR3 has 14 amino acids. The V gene's germline CDR1 is KGHDR and CDR2 SFDVKD. With 3 bases removed from V and 6 bases from J, the gap between germline ends came to 11 bases. Written as DNA, the CDR3 is TGTGCCACCAGTGATCCCGGGATGCGTCAGCCCCAGCATTTT. Its protein is CATSDPGMRQPQHF.

This sequence joins TRBV28 and TRBJ1-1; D gene ambiguous. Deletions cut 7 bases from V and 10 bases from J, with 19 bases between. This CDR3 is 13 amino acids long. Germline V CDR1 and CDR2: MDHEN, SYDVKM. CDR3 protein: CASTLRTPPGAFF. The CDR3 DNA sequence: TGTGCCAGCACCCTTCGGACCCCGCCTGGAGCTTTCTTT.

The chain is built from TRBV28 and TRBJ1-6, with 8 bases that match TRBD1. Germline loops: CDR1 MDHEN, CDR2 SYDVKM. With V trimmed by 9 bases and J by 7 bases, 5 bases remained unmatched. The CDR3 totals 13 residues. In DNA, the CDR3 is TGTGCCAGTCGGACAGGGCCGAATTCACCCCTCCACTTT. The encoded protein is CASRTGPNSPLHF.

The rearrangement links TRBV10-3 to TRBJ2-2; TRBD1 agrees at 11 bases. V trimming: 6 bases; J trimming: 2 bases; junction bases outside the gene matches: 8. Germline values: CDR1 ENHRY, CDR2 SYGVKD. The CDR3 length is 17 residues. For the CDR3, the DNA is TGTGCCATCAGCGAACCAAGGACAGGGGGCAACACCGGGGAGCTGTTTTTT. The encoded protein is CAISEPRTGGNTGELFF.

The V and J genes are TRBV10-3 and TRBJ1-5, with D uncertain. V lost 4 bases and J 1 base, leaving 2 bases between the germline ends. In germline, CDR1 is ENHRY, CDR2 SYGVKD. The CDR3 totals 12 residues. The CDR3 DNA sequence: TGTGCCATCAGTGGGAGCAATCAGCCCCAGCATTTT. Amino acids: CAISGSNQPQHF.

The chain links TRBV18 to TRBJ1-1; D might be TRBD1 (6 bases). The CDR3 spans 13 residues. Germline V gene lookup returns CDR1 KGHSH and CDR2 LQKENI. Trimming left V 4 bases short and J 4 bases short, with 10 bases between. The CDR3 nucleotides read TGTGCCAGCTCACAACAGGGTGGCACTGAAGCTTTCTTT. Translating it yields CASSQQGGTEAFF.

The table lists this clone with a count of one. The rearrangement links TRBV28 to TRBJ2-6; D gene uncertain. The CDR3 is 13 residues long. V was shortened by 3 bases and J by 4 bases, with 4 bases between the two germline ends. The germline V gene has CDR1 MDHEN and CDR2 SYDVKM. The CDR3 DNA follows: TGTGCCAGCAGTTTGATAGGGGCCAACGTCCTGACTTTC. Translating gives CASSLIGANVLTF.

J is TRBJ2-7 and V is TRBV19; D might be TRBD1 or TRBD2, each matching 6 bases. The CDR3 contains 14 residues. From germline, CDR1 is LNHDA and CDR2 SQIVND (reference sequence). V lost 5 bases and J lost 3, with 14 bases in between. The CDR3 sequence is CASSEQGLIYEQYF. CDR3 DNA sequence: TGTGCCAGTAGTGAACAGGGACTCATCTACGAGCAGTACTTC.

The V and J genes are TRBV9 and TRBJ1-6; D unclear. Germline V CDR1 and CDR2: SGDLS, YYNGEE. The ends were cut back, 4 bases at V and 8 bases at J, with 13 bases in the middle. The CDR3 contains 14 residues. The CDR3 coding sequence is TGTGCCAGCAGCCCCGCGCTGGGCGATTCACCCCTCCACTTT. Amino acid sequence: CASSPALGDSPLHF.

The chain has TRBV5-4 and TRBJ2-7; 8 bases align to TRBD1. The CDR3 runs 14 residues. Germline lookup yields CDR1 SGHNT and CDR2 YYREEE (reference sequence). Trimming removed 4 bases from V and 5 bases from J; junction bases left unmatched: 8. The CDR3 loop is CASSRTGSVNEQYF. CDR3 sequence (DNA): TGTGCCAGCAGCAGGACAGGGTCGGTAAACGAGCAGTACTTC.